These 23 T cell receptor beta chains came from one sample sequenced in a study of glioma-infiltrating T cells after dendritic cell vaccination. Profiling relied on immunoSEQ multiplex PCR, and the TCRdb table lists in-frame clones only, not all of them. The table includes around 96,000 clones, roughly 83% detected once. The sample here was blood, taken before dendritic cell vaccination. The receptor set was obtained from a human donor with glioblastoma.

CDR3 loop: CASSTYRYEQYF. DNA of the CDR3: TGTGCCAGTAGTACCTACAGGTACGAGCAGTACTTC. The genes are TRBV19 and TRBJ2-7; tentatively, D is TRBD1 (5 bases). The V end was cut by 4 bases, the J end by 4 bases, with 8 bases between. There are 12 residues in the CDR3. Germline assignment: CDR1 LNHDA and CDR2 SQIVND (reference sequence).

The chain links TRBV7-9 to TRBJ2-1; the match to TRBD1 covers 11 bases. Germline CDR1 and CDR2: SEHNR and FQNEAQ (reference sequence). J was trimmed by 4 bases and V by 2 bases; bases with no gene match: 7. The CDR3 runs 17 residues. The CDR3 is CASSLTGTGGFYNEQFF. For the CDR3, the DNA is TGTGCCAGCAGCTTAACCGGGACAGGGGGTTTTTACAATGAGCAGTTCTTC. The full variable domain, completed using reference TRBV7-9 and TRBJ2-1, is DTGVSQNPRHKITKRGQNVTFRCDPISEHNRLYWYRQTLGQGPEFLTYFQNEAQLEKSRLLSDRFSAERPKGSFSTLEIQRTEQGDSAMYLCASSLTGTGGFYNEQFFGPGTRLTVL.

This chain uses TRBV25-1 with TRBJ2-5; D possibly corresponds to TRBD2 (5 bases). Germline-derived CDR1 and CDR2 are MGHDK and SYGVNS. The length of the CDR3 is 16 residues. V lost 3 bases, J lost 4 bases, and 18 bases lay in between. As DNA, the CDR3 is TGTGCCAGCAGTGACGAGGGTAGCAAAGCCCGAGAGACCCAGTACTTC. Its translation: CASSDEGSKARETQYF.

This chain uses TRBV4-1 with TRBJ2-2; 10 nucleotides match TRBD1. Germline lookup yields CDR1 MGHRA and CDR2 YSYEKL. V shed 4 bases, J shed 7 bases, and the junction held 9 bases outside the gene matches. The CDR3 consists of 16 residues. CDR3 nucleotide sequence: TGCGCCAGCAGCCGCCCAGTGGGACAGGGGAGCGGGGAGCTGTTTTTT. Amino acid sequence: CASSRPVGQGSGELFF.

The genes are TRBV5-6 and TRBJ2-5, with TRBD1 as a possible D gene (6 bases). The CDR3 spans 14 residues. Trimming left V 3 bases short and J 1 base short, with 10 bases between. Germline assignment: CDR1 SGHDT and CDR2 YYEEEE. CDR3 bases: TGTGCCAGCAGCTCCCGGACAGTCCAAGAGACCCAGTACTTC. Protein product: CASSSRTVQETQYF.

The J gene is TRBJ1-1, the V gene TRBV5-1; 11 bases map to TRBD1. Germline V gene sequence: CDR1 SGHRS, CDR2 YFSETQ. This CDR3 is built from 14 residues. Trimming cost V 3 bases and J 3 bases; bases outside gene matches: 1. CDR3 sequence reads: CASSWGQGDTEAFF. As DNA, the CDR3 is TGCGCCAGCAGCTGGGGACAGGGGGACACTGAAGCTTTCTTT.

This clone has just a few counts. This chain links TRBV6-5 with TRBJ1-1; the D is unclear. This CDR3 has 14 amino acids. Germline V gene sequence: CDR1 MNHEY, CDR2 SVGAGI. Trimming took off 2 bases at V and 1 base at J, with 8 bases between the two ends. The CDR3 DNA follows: TGTGCCAGCAGTTACCGCCTAACGAACACTGAAGCTTTCTTT. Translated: CASSYRLTNTEAFF.

The CDR3 bases are TGTGCCAGCTCACAGGGGGCGAATCAGCCCCAGCATTTT. Its protein product is CASSQGANQPQHF. The chain employs TRBV19 and TRBJ1-5, with TRBD1 matching 9 bases. The V and J ends lost 9 bases and 4 bases, in that order; junction bases with no gene match: 4. CDR1 LNHDA and CDR2 SQIVND come from the germline V gene (reference sequence). The CDR3 length is 13 residues.

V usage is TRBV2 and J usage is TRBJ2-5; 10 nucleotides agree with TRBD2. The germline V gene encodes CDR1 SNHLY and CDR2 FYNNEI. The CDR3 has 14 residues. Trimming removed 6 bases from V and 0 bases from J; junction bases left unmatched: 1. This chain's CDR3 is CASRGLAHQETQYF. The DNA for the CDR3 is TGTGCCAGCAGGGGACTAGCGCACCAAGAGACCCAGTACTTC.

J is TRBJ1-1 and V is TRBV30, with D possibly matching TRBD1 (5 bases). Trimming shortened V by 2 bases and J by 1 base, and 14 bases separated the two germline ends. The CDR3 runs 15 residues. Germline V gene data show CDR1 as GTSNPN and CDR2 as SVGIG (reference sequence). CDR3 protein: CAWSSWTPANTEAFF. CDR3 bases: TGTGCCTGGAGTAGTTGGACACCTGCGAACACTGAAGCTTTCTTT.

The CDR3 bases are TGCACCAGCGGGATCAGGACTAGGTGCAATGAGCAGTTCTTC. Translation gives CTSGIRTRCNEQFF. The V and J genes are TRBV1 and TRBJ2-1; TRBD2, the table's D call, was not compared with the DNA. TRBV1 is recorded as a pseudogene. This CDR3 has 14 amino acids.

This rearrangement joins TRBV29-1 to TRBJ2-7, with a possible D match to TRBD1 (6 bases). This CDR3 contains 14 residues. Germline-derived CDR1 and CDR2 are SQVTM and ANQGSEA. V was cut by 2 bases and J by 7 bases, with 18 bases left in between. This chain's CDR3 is CSVEIGRGSREQYF. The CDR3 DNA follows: TGCAGCGTTGAAATAGGCAGGGGATCGCGAGAGCAGTACTTC.

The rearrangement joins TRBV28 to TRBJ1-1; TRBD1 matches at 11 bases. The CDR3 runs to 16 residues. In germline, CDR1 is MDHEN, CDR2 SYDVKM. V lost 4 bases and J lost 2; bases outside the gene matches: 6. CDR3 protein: CASSSGQGVGNTEAFF. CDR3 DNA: TGTGCCAGCAGTTCGGGACAGGGGGTGGGAAACACTGAAGCTTTCTTT.

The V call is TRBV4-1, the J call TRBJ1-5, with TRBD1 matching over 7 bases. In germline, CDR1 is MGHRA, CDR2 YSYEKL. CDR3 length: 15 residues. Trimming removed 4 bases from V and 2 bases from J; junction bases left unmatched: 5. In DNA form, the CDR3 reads TGCGCCAGCAGCCGAGGGACAGCCGGCAATCAGCCCCAGCATTTT. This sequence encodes CASSRGTAGNQPQHF.

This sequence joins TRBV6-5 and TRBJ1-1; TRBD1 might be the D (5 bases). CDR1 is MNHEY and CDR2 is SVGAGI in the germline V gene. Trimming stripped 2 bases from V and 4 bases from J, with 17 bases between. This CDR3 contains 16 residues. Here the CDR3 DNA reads TGTGCCAGCAGTTACATTCTTATCGGGGGAGGCACTGAAGCTTTCTTT. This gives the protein CASSYILIGGGTEAFF.

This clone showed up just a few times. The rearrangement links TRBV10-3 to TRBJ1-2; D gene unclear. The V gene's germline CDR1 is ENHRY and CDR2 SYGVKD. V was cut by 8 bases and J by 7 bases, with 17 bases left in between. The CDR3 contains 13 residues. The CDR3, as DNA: TGTGCCATCTCGGCCCAGGAGGGTCTTGGCTACACCTTC. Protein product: CAISAQEGLGYTF.

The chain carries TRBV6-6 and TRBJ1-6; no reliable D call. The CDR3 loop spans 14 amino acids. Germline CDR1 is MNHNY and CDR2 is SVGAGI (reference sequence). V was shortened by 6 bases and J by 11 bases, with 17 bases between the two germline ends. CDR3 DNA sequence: TGTGCCAGCAGATTACCCGGGGATGCTCCACCCCTCCACTTT. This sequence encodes CASRLPGDAPPLHF.

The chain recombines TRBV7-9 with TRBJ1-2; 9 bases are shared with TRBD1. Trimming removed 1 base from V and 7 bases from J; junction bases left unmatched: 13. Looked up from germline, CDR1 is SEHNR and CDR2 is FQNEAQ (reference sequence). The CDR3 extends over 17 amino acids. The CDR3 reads CASSLGVNRGQGVGYTF. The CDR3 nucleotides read TGTGCCAGCAGCTTAGGTGTTAACAGGGGGCAAGGTGTTGGCTACACCTTC.

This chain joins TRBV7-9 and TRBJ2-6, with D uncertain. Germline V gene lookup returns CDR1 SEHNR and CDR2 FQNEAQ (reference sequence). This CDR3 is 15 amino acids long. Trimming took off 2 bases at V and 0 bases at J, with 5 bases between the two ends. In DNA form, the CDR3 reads TGTGCCAGCAGCTTACTTCGCTCTGGGGCCAACGTCCTGACTTTC. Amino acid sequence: CASSLLRSGANVLTF.

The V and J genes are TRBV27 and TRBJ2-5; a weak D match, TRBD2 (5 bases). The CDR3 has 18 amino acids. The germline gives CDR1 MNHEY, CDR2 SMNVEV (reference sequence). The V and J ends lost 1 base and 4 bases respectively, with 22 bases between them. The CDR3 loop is CASSLFSSGGRLGETQYF. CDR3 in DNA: TGTGCCAGCAGTTTATTTAGTAGTGGAGGTCGATTAGGAGAGACCCAGTACTTC.

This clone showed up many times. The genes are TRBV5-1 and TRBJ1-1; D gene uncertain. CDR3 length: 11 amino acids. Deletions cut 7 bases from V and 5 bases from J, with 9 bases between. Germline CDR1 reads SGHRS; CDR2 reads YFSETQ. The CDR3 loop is CASRVGTEAFF. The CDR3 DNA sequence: TGCGCCAGCCGGGTAGGAACTGAAGCTTTCTTT. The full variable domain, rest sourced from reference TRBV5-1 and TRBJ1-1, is KAGVTQTPRYLIKTRGQQVTLSCSPISGHRSVSWYQQTPGQGLQFLFEYFSETQRNKGNFPGRFSGRQFSNSRSEMNVSTLELGDSALYLCASRVGTEAFFGQGTRLTVV.

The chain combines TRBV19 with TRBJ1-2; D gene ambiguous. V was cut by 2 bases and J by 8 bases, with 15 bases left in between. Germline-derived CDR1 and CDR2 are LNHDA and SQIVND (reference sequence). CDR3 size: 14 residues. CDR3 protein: CASSINHWSGGYTF. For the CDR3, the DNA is TGTGCCAGTAGTATAAATCATTGGAGCGGGGGCTACACCTTC. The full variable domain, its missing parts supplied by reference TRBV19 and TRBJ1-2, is DGGITQSPKYLFRKEGQNVTLSCEQNLNHDAMYWYRQDPGQGLRLIYYSQIVNDFQKGDIAEGYSVSREKKESFPLTVTSAQKNPTAFYLCASSINHWSGGYTFGSGTRLTVV.

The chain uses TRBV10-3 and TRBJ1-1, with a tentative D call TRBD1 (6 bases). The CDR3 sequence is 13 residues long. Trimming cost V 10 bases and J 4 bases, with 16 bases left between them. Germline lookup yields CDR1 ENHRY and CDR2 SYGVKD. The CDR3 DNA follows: TGTGCCAACGCGGGGGGGCCAACCACTGAAGCTTTCTTT. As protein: CANAGGPTTEAFF.